This T cell receptor beta chain was recovered during a study of T-cell memory formation after mild COVID-19. The CDR3 sequence is 14 residues long. Germline CDR1 reads MNHNS; CDR2 reads SASEGT. The ends were cut back, 2 bases at V and 9 bases at J, with 11 bases in the middle. There are a few counts of this clonotype. A single record per CDR3 protein comes from TCRdb applying MiXCR to the 5' RACE reads. There are about 38,000 distinct CDR3 sequences in the sample; roughly 11% occur only once, and approximately 29% lies in the top ten. The sequence derives from a man aged 18-30 years who had mild COVID-19 (a few samples of this study predate the infection). Cell type and time point are not known. Sequenced material: PBMCs or a T cell subset sorted from them (not recorded which). The chain combines TRBV6-1 with TRBJ1-6; D uncertain. CDR3 coding DNA: TGTGCCAGCAGTGAATTGGAGGGATCTTCACCCCTCCACTTT. Amino acids: CASSELEGSSPLHF.